The 31 T cell receptor beta chains below come from one sample, sequenced in a study of shared clonotypes between healthy human individuals. Libraries were prepared by immunoSEQ multiplex PCR; TCRdb keeps only in-frame clonotypes and omits some of them. Of about 2.5 million clones detected, 85% to 95% appear once; the ten largest clones hold approximately 0.41%. The sequenced sample consisted of naive CD4+ T cells from PBMCs. The subset is: CD45RA+ positively selected. These receptors were obtained from a man in his late teens or twenties in good health. Some clones in this sample may be carry-over from other donors' samples.

This rearrangement joins TRBV11-3 to TRBJ2-1, with D tentatively TRBD1 (6 bases). The CDR3 loop spans 16 amino acids. The germline gives CDR1 SGHNT, CDR2 YENEEA. V was pared by 1 base and J by 0 bases, with 10 bases between. The CDR3 bases are TGTGCCAGCAGCTTAGTTACAGGGAGCTCCTACAATGAGCAGTTCTTC. It codes for CASSLVTGSSYNEQFF.

The chain combines TRBV5-5 with TRBJ2-7, with TRBD1 matching 9 bases. Trimming removed 1 base from V and 6 bases from J; junction bases left unmatched: 5. CDR3 size: 14 residues. Germline CDR1 reads SGHKS; CDR2 reads YYEKEE (reference sequence). The CDR3 reads CASSLIGTGIEQYF. In nucleotides, the CDR3 is TGTGCCAGCAGCTTGATAGGGACAGGGATCGAGCAGTACTTC.

V usage is TRBV7-3 and J usage is TRBJ2-3, with 11 bases aligning to TRBD2. This CDR3 spans 17 amino acids. The junction had 12 bases not matched to a gene; V was cut back by 3 bases and J by 7 bases. The V gene's germline CDR1 is SGHTA and CDR2 FQGTGA. CDR3 loop: CASSFIGTSGSKNTQYF. Here the CDR3 DNA reads TGTGCCAGCAGCTTTATAGGGACTAGCGGTTCGAAAAATACGCAGTATTTT.

This chain uses TRBV6-5 with TRBJ2-1; 11 positions agree with TRBD2. Trimming at V came to 6 bases and at J to 9 bases, leaving 10 bases not matched to a gene. The CDR3 length is 15 residues. Germline values: CDR1 MNHEY, CDR2 SVGAGI. The CDR3 DNA sequence: TGTGCCAGCAGCGTGACTAGCGGGACATTCTTTGAGCAGTTCTTC. Protein sequence: CASSVTSGTFFEQFF.

The chain is built from TRBV18 and TRBJ2-7, with a weak D call TRBD2 (7 bases). The CDR3 consists of 16 residues. The V gene lost 4 bases and the J gene lost 6 bases, with 22 bases spanning the gap. Germline-derived CDR1 and CDR2 are KGHSH and LQKENI. The CDR3 loop is CASSLQGGGAPGEQYF. The CDR3 DNA follows: TGTGCCAGCTCACTCCAAGGGGGGGGCGCCCCGGGCGAGCAGTACTTC. Supplemented by reference TRBV18 and TRBJ2-7, the full variable domain reads NAGVMQNPRHLVRRRGQEARLRCSPMKGHSHVYWYRQLPEEGLKFMVYLQKENIIDESGMPKERFSAEFPKEGPSILRIQQVVRGDSAAYFCASSLQGGGAPGEQYFGPGTRLTVT.

A few counts support this clone. Distinct nucleotide sequences in the sample also encode this CDR3. This chain joins TRBV29-1 and TRBJ1-1; no clear D. The CDR3 covers 13 residues. Germline CDR1 is SQVTM and CDR2 is ANQGSEA. V lost 4 bases and J lost 0, with 9 bases in between. CDR3 nucleotides: TGCAGCGTTGCGGGAATCCTGAACACTGAAGCTTTCTTT. Translation gives CSVAGILNTEAFF.

The CDR3 spells CASSVLGQGEPLFF. The CDR3, as DNA: TGTGCCAGCAGCGTCTTAGGACAGGGGGAGCCGCTGTTTTTT. The V and J genes are TRBV9 and TRBJ1-4; 10 nucleotides match TRBD1. The germline gives CDR1 SGDLS, CDR2 YYNGEE. The CDR3 loop spans 14 amino acids. The V segment lost 2 bases and the J segment 14 bases; nucleotides outside the gene matches: 9.

This clone has a single count. The chain has TRBV28 and TRBJ2-3; D unclear. CDR3 length equals 14 residues. Germline values: CDR1 MDHEN, CDR2 SYDVKM. Trimming pared 3 bases from V and 2 bases from J, leaving 9 bases between. The CDR3 reads CASSFGAPTDTQYF. DNA of the CDR3: TGTGCCAGCAGTTTCGGCGCTCCCACAGATACGCAGTATTTT.

This clone was recorded only once. The genes are TRBV5-1 and TRBJ2-1; D is possibly TRBD1 or TRBD2 (6 bases each). Per the germline V gene, CDR1 is SGHRS and CDR2 is YFSETQ. The germline V and J ends were trimmed by 3 bases and 5 bases, with 15 bases remaining between them. The CDR3 spans 15 residues. CDR3 nucleotide sequence: TGCGCCAGCAGCTGGAGGGGGGAGAAAAACAATGAGCAGTTCTTC. Protein product: CASSWRGEKNNEQFF. The variable domain in full, with the rest retrieved from reference TRBV5-1 and TRBJ2-1, is KAGVTQTPRYLIKTRGQQVTLSCSPISGHRSVSWYQQTPGQGLQFLFEYFSETQRNKGNFPGRFSGRQFSNSRSEMNVSTLELGDSALYLCASSWRGEKNNEQFFGPGTRLTVL.

About this clone: The sample carries other DNA sequences with the same CDR3. The chain employs TRBV9 and TRBJ2-3; D possibly corresponds to TRBD2 (5 bases). V gave up 0 bases and J gave up 6 bases, with 8 bases separating them. The CDR3 is made up of 13 amino acids. From germline, CDR1 is SGDLS and CDR2 YYNGEE. CDR3 amino acids: CASSVGGVDTQYF. CDR3 DNA: TGTGCCAGCAGCGTAGGGGGAGTGGATACGCAGTATTTT.

This rearrangement joins TRBV2 to TRBJ2-7; 7 positions agree with TRBD1. CDR3 size: 15 residues. The ends lost 8 bases at V and 1 base at J; junction bases unmatched: 11. Germline CDR1 is SNHLY and CDR2 is FYNNEI. DNA of the CDR3: TGTGCCAGCGCTACCGACAGGGAACGATCCTACGAGCAGTACTTC. Translating gives CASATDRERSYEQYF.

The chain recombines TRBV28 with TRBJ2-2, with D possibly matching TRBD1 (5 bases). The CDR3 is 15 amino acids. V dropped 3 bases and J dropped 6 bases, with 14 bases sitting between them. CDR1 and CDR2 from the germline V gene are MDHEN and SYDVKM. The CDR3 protein is CASSFDSLWSGELFF. The CDR3 DNA reads TGTGCCAGCAGTTTTGACAGTTTATGGTCCGGGGAGCTGTTTTTT.

The chain couples TRBV7-2 to TRBJ2-1; D is unresolved. Trimming stripped 5 bases from V and 8 bases from J, with 13 bases between. This CDR3 comprises 13 residues. From germline, CDR1 is SGHTA and CDR2 FQGNSA. CDR3 amino acids: CASSQSRNDEQFF. DNA of the CDR3: TGTGCCAGCAGCCAATCCCGTAACGATGAGCAGTTCTTC.

This chain uses TRBV11-3 with TRBJ2-1; D is uncertain. The CDR3 spans 12 residues. Germline CDR1 and CDR2: SGHNT and YENEEA. Trimming removed 4 bases at V and 0 bases at J, with 1 base between. The CDR3 loop is CASSYSYNEQFF. The CDR3 DNA follows: TGTGCCAGCAGCTACTCCTACAATGAGCAGTTCTTC.

This chain connects TRBV18 to TRBJ2-1, with D possibly TRBD2 on 6 matching bases. The CDR3 totals 17 residues. Germline V gene sequence: CDR1 KGHSH, CDR2 LQKENI. V was trimmed by 1 base and J by 0 bases, leaving 13 bases between them. This CDR3 is CASSPRLALSSYNEQFF. The DNA for the CDR3 is TGTGCCAGCTCACCACGGCTAGCGCTGAGCTCCTACAATGAGCAGTTCTTC.

The V gene is TRBV7-9, the J gene TRBJ2-1; 7 bases align to TRBD2. The CDR3 totals 16 residues. V dropped 1 base and J dropped 4; count of bases not matched to a gene: 7. Germline V gives CDR1 SEHNR, CDR2 FQNEAQ (reference sequence). The CDR3 loop reads CASSLGAGVAYNEQFF. The CDR3 DNA sequence: TGTGCCAGCAGCTTAGGGGCGGGAGTTGCATACAATGAGCAGTTCTTC.

The J gene is TRBJ1-5, the V gene TRBV19; tentatively, D is TRBD1 (6 bases). The germline V gene has CDR1 LNHDA and CDR2 SQIVND (reference sequence). The V end lost 4 bases, the J end lost 1 base, and 14 bases lay between the germline ends. This CDR3 region has 16 residues. The CDR3, as DNA: TGTGCCAGTAGTACCCAGGGGTGGATCAGCAATCAGCCCCAGCATTTT. Translation: CASSTQGWISNQPQHF.

The rearrangement uses TRBV4-1 and TRBJ2-7; 10 bases line up with TRBD2. V was pared by 6 bases and J by 5 bases, with 10 bases of the junction left unmatched. CDR3 length equals 15 residues. Germline V CDR1 and CDR2: MGHRA, YSYEKL. This CDR3 is CASSLRTSGIDEQYF. Here the CDR3 DNA reads TGCGCCAGCAGTTTAAGAACTAGCGGGATTGACGAGCAGTACTTC.

This chain links TRBV27 with TRBJ1-1; D is possibly TRBD1 (5 bases). CDR3 length equals 14 residues. V was shortened by 3 bases and J by 1 base, with 9 bases between the two germline ends. Germline lookup yields CDR1 MNHEY and CDR2 SMNVEV (reference sequence). This chain's CDR3 is CASSFSGPNTEAFF. The CDR3 DNA sequence: TGTGCCAGCAGTTTCTCGGGACCGAACACTGAAGCTTTCTTT.

V and J are TRBV10-3 and TRBJ2-2; D may correspond to TRBD1 or TRBD2 (5 bases each). This CDR3 comprises 15 residues. The germline gives CDR1 ENHRY, CDR2 SYGVKD. V was clipped by 5 bases and J by 0 bases, with 10 bases between them. The CDR3 sequence: CAISPRDPNTGELFF. The CDR3 region has the DNA TGTGCCATCAGTCCACGGGACCCGAACACCGGGGAGCTGTTTTTT.

V usage is TRBV19 and J usage is TRBJ2-7; a possible D gene is TRBD1 (5 bases). Germline CDR1 is LNHDA and CDR2 is SQIVND (reference sequence). The CDR3 runs to 14 residues. With 5 bases removed from V and 2 bases from J, the gap between germline ends came to 13 bases. CDR3 sequence (DNA): TGTGCCAGTAGTGTGACAGCCTCAACCTACGAGCAGTACTTC. Its protein is CASSVTASTYEQYF.

The chain is built from TRBV7-9 and TRBJ1-2; D perhaps matches TRBD1 (5 bases). The CDR3 is 15 amino acids. The germline gives CDR1 SEHNR, CDR2 FQNEAQ (reference sequence). V lost 0 bases, J lost 6 bases, and 14 bases lay in between. CDR3 amino acids: CASSLAYGGEDGYTF. The CDR3 bases are TGTGCCAGCAGCTTAGCGTACGGAGGGGAGGATGGCTACACCTTC. Full variable domain (outside the CDR3, taken from reference TRBV7-9 and TRBJ1-2): DTGVSQNPRHKITKRGQNVTFRCDPISEHNRLYWYRQTLGQGPEFLTYFQNEAQLEKSRLLSDRFSAERPKGSFSTLEIQRTEQGDSAMYLCASSLAYGGEDGYTFGSGTRLTVV.

The gene calls are TRBV7-8 and TRBJ2-1, with D possibly TRBD2 on 6 matching bases. Trimming took off 5 bases at V and 6 bases at J, with 17 bases between the two ends. From germline, CDR1 is SGHVS and CDR2 FQNEAQ. This CDR3 spans 15 amino acids. The CDR3 protein is CASSPPAGRSNEQFF. The CDR3 nucleotides are TGTGCCAGCAGCCCTCCGGCGGGGCGGTCCAATGAGCAGTTCTTC.

The chain recombines TRBV7-2 with TRBJ1-2; D may be TRBD1 (6 bases). The germline CDR1 and CDR2 sequences are SGHTA and FQGNSA. V was trimmed by 1 base and J by 7 bases, leaving 16 bases between them. The CDR3 contains 15 residues. The CDR3 DNA sequence: TGTGCCAGCAGCTTAGGCTCGGCAGGGGCTGGTGGCTACACCTTC. Translation: CASSLGSAGAGGYTF.

The chain has TRBV7-3 and TRBJ1-4; 9 nucleotides match TRBD1. After removal of 5 bases from V and 3 bases from J, the junction contained 4 bases not matched to a gene. This CDR3 is 15 amino acids long. The germline gives CDR1 SGHTA, CDR2 FQGTGA. The CDR3 loop reads CASSPDRGSNEKLFF. CDR3 nucleotides: TGTGCCAGCAGCCCGGACAGGGGATCTAATGAAAAACTGTTTTTT. Full variable domain (outside the CDR3, taken from reference TRBV7-3 and TRBJ1-4): GAGVSQTPSNKVTEKGKYVELRCDPISGHTALYWYRQSLGQGPEFLIYFQGTGAADDSGLPNDRFFAVRPEGSVSTLKIQRTERGDSAVYLCASSPDRGSNEKLFFGSGTQLSVL.

This chain uses TRBV21-1 with TRBJ1-4; the table's D call TRBD1 went unverified against the DNA. TRBV21-1 corresponds to a pseudogene. The CDR3 covers 16 residues. Written as DNA, the CDR3 is TGTGCCAGCAGCAAAGAGGGGCCAGGGACTAATGAAAAACTGTTTTTT. The encoded protein is CASSKEGPGTNEKLFF.

The chain is built from TRBV28 and TRBJ2-3; TRBD2 matches 8 bases. This CDR3 is built from 14 residues. CDR1 is MDHEN and CDR2 is SYDVKM in the germline V gene. The CDR3: CATRTGGPPDTQYF. The CDR3 DNA is TGTGCTACGCGAACGGGAGGGCCCCCAGATACGCAGTATTTT.

The chain links TRBV29-1 to TRBJ2-3; 7 nucleotides match TRBD1. Trimming took 2 bases from V and 4 from J; bases not matched to a gene: 3. CDR3 size: 13 residues. CDR1 and CDR2 from the germline V gene are SQVTM and ANQGSEA. CDR3 loop: CSVETGVADTQYF. The CDR3 DNA reads as TGCAGCGTTGAAACAGGGGTCGCAGATACGCAGTATTTT.

The V gene is TRBV6-6, the J gene TRBJ2-7; D not certain. The length of the CDR3 is 14 residues. The V gene's germline CDR1 is MNHNY and CDR2 SVGAGI (reference sequence). The V and J ends lost 6 bases and 2 bases respectively, with 14 bases between them. The CDR3, as DNA: TGTGCCAGCAGCTCCGCCCCGACCGCCTACGAGCAGTACTTC. Translated, it gives CASSSAPTAYEQYF.

This clone has a handful of counts. The genes are TRBV4-2 and TRBJ1-1, with a tentative D call TRBD1 (6 bases). Germline CDR1 reads LGHNA; CDR2 reads YNFKEQ. Trimming took off 6 bases at V and 4 bases at J, with 21 bases between the two ends. The CDR3 covers 16 residues. In DNA, the CDR3 is TGTGCCAGCAGTATGAGCGACAGTAAGACAGGCACTGAAGCTTTCTTT. It encodes CASSMSDSKTGTEAFF.

The V and J genes are TRBV9 and TRBJ2-3, with D possibly being TRBD2 (6 bases). V was shortened by 8 bases and J by 0 bases, with 16 bases between the two germline ends. Germline V gene sequence: CDR1 SGDLS, CDR2 YYNGEE. The CDR3 is made up of 15 amino acids. The chain's CDR3 is CASTLGGDSTDTQYF. Here the CDR3 DNA reads TGTGCCAGTACCCTCGGAGGGGATAGCACAGATACGCAGTATTTT.